Shown below are 27 T cell receptor beta chains from a single sample sequenced in a study of cytomegalovirus exposure and HLA in healthy donors. PCR primers comprised 60 Vbeta and 13 Jbeta primers. Clones were sequenced by immunoSEQ multiplex PCR, and TCRdb holds only the in-frame ones, with some missing. The data hold approximately 200,000 clones, with 70% to 80% observed a single time. Sequences were obtained from PBMCs. These receptors came from a girl aged 2 to 9 in good health and CMV-seronegative.

V and J are TRBV4-1 and TRBJ1-2, with D maybe TRBD1 (6 bases). Germline loops: CDR1 MGHRA, CDR2 YSYEKL. CDR3 size: 14 residues. Trimming removed 4 bases at V and 3 bases at J, with 12 bases between. CDR3 bases: TGCGCCAGCAGCCCACAAGGGGGGGACTATGGCTACACCTTC. Translation: CASSPQGGDYGYTF.

This CDR3 is CASSFGLGTGPETQYF. The CDR3 DNA follows: TGTGCCAGCAGCTTCGGCCTGGGAACAGGGCCAGAGACCCAGTACTTC. The J gene is TRBJ2-5, the V gene TRBV5-4; tentatively, D is TRBD1 (6 bases). The CDR3 extends over 16 amino acids. V was cut by 2 bases and J by 4 bases, with 18 bases left in between. Germline V gives CDR1 SGHNT, CDR2 YYREEE (reference sequence). Together with reference TRBV5-4 and TRBJ2-5, the CDR3 gives the full variable domain: ETGVTQSPTHLIKTRGQQVTLRCSSQSGHNTVSWYQQALGQGPQFIFQYYREEENGRGNFPPRFSGLQFPNYSSELNVNALELDDSALYLCASSFGLGTGPETQYFGPGTRLLVL.

This chain connects TRBV18 to TRBJ2-3, with 10 bases that match TRBD2. The J segment lost 2 bases and the V segment lost 3 bases, leaving 11 bases of the junction unmatched. Germline V gene data show CDR1 as KGHSH and CDR2 as LQKENI. CDR3 length equals 18 residues. CDR3 coding DNA: TGTGCCAGCTCACCCTATCGGACTAGCGGACTTTCCACAGATACGCAGTATTTT. Its translation: CASSPYRTSGLSTDTQYF.

This chain connects TRBV29-1 to TRBJ1-2; D possibly corresponds to TRBD1 (6 bases). Looked up from germline, CDR1 is SQVTM and CDR2 is ANQGSEA. V was pared by 4 bases and J by 4 bases, with 25 bases between. This CDR3 has 17 amino acids. The DNA for the CDR3 is TGCAGCGTTGGAAACACAGGGAACCCAGGTGGTGGCTATGGCTACACCTTC. It codes for CSVGNTGNPGGGYGYTF.

The V and J genes are TRBV19 and TRBJ1-1; the D gene is possibly TRBD1 (5 bases). This CDR3 is 14 amino acids long. Germline V gene sequence: CDR1 LNHDA, CDR2 SQIVND (reference sequence). Trimming removed 8 bases at V and 5 bases at J, with 18 bases between. CDR3 DNA: TGTGCCAGTTGGCGGGGAGGGTGGGGGACTGAAGCTTTCTTT. It yields the protein CASWRGGWGTEAFF.

The chain is built from TRBV13 and TRBJ2-5, with 9 bases that match TRBD1. The ends lost 6 bases at V and 11 bases at J; junction bases unmatched: 16. The CDR3 runs to 15 residues. Germline V lookup: CDR1 PRHDT, CDR2 FYEKMQ (reference sequence). CDR3 sequence (DNA): TGTGCCAGCAGTCCCAGGGGGGGACAGGGTGGTACTCAGTACTTC. This codes for CASSPRGGQGGTQYF.

V is TRBV6-6 and J is TRBJ1-1; tentatively, D is TRBD1 (5 bases). This CDR3 comprises 16 residues. V lost 2 bases to trimming and J lost 4 bases, with 17 bases between them. Germline V lookup: CDR1 MNHNY, CDR2 SVGAGI (reference sequence). In DNA form, the CDR3 reads TGTGCCAGCAGTTACCTGGCAGGGTCCAGGCGCACTGAAGCTTTCTTT. Encoded protein: CASSYLAGSRRTEAFF.

This clone was recorded a few times. The chain employs TRBV12-5 and TRBJ2-4, with 8 positions matching TRBD1. The germline V gene encodes CDR1 LGHNT and CDR2 FRNRAP. J was trimmed by 2 bases and V by 1 base; bases with no gene match: 4. CDR3 length equals 16 residues. The CDR3 loop is CASGLARTGPKNIQYF. CDR3 coding DNA: TGTGCTAGTGGTTTGGCCCGGACAGGGCCCAAAAACATTCAGTACTTC.

The chain employs TRBV5-6 and TRBJ1-5; D is unresolved. Between the trimmed V and J ends, which lost 1 base and 4 bases, there was a span of 6 bases. The CDR3 length is 13 residues. Per the germline V gene, CDR1 is SGHDT and CDR2 is YYEEEE. The CDR3 sequence: CASSLLANQPQHF. The CDR3 bases are TGTGCCAGCAGCTTGCTCGCGAATCAGCCCCAGCATTTT.

The rearrangement links TRBV5-6 to TRBJ2-7; D ambiguous. Germline V gene lookup returns CDR1 SGHDT and CDR2 YYEEEE. The CDR3 has 15 residues. Trimming shortened V by 4 bases and J by 3 bases, and 17 bases separated the two germline ends. This chain's CDR3 is CASSLEVSVYYEQYF. In nucleotides, the CDR3 is TGTGCCAGCAGCCTCGAGGTATCAGTTTACTACGAGCAGTACTTC.

This chain joins TRBV10-3 and TRBJ1-6, with TRBD1 matching over 7 bases. CDR3 length equals 14 residues. V dropped 6 bases and J dropped 9; count of bases not matched to a gene: 8. Germline CDR1 is ENHRY and CDR2 is SYGVKD. The CDR3: CAIRGTVFGSPLHF. The CDR3 DNA reads as TGTGCCATCAGGGGGACAGTCTTTGGTTCACCCCTCCACTTT.

The V and J genes are TRBV2 and TRBJ2-5, with 10 bases fitting TRBD1. After removal of 8 bases from V and 4 bases from J, the junction contained 7 bases not matched to a gene. CDR1 and CDR2 from the germline V gene are SNHLY and FYNNEI. This CDR3 has 14 amino acids. The CDR3 sequence is CASGNGQGVETQYF. The CDR3 DNA reads TGTGCCAGCGGGAATGGACAGGGGGTAGAGACCCAGTACTTC. The variable domain in full, with the rest retrieved from reference TRBV2 and TRBJ2-5, is EPEVTQTPSHQVTQMGQEVILRCVPISNHLYFYWYRQILGQKVEFLVSFYNNEISEKSEIFDDQFSVERPDGSNFTLKIRSTKLEDSAMYFCASGNGQGVETQYFGPGTRLLVL.

This clone was seen only a few times. The V and J genes are TRBV9 and TRBJ2-7, with TRBD2 matching 10 bases. With 3 bases clipped from V and 4 bases from J, the junction kept 1 base outside the gene matches. Germline values: CDR1 SGDLS, CDR2 YYNGEE. This CDR3 is built from 13 residues. The CDR3 here is CASSGTSGYEQYF. Written as DNA, the CDR3 is TGTGCCAGCAGCGGGACTAGCGGATACGAGCAGTACTTC.

The chain has TRBV6-1 and TRBJ1-3; 11 bases map to TRBD1. Germline CDR1 reads MNHNS; CDR2 reads SASEGT. The CDR3 contains 15 residues. Trimming took 6 bases from V and 4 from J; bases not matched to a gene: 5. DNA of the CDR3: TGTGCCAGCAGGCTAGGACAGGGGGCCGGAAACACCATATATTTT. This encodes CASRLGQGAGNTIYF.

V gene TRBV7-9 combines with J gene TRBJ1-1, with D unresolved. CDR1 and CDR2 (germline): SEHNR, FQNEAQ (reference sequence). The CDR3 contains 15 residues. V was shortened by 0 bases and J by 5 bases, with 13 bases between the two germline ends. The CDR3 here is CASSLARGIRTEAFF. CDR3 nucleotides: TGTGCCAGCAGCTTAGCGCGAGGGATAAGGACTGAAGCTTTCTTT.

The chain employs TRBV29-1 and TRBJ1-1; 7 positions match TRBD1. This CDR3 has 11 residues. V was clipped by 7 bases and J by 5 bases; unmatched bases: 4. Per germline, CDR1 SQVTM and CDR2 ANQGSEA. The CDR3 coding sequence is TGCAGCGCACAGGGGAGTACTGAAGCTTTCTTT. It yields the protein CSAQGSTEAFF.

This chain uses TRBV6-5 with TRBJ1-1, with TRBD1 matching over 7 bases. The CDR3 sequence is 13 residues long. Losses at the gene ends were 2 bases for V and 10 bases for J; bases not matched to a gene: 7. Per the germline V gene, CDR1 is MNHEY and CDR2 is SVGAGI. The CDR3 DNA reads TGTGCCAGCAGTTACCGAGACAGGGAAAGAGCTTTCTTT. The encoded protein is CASSYRDRERAFF.

This clone was observed once. This chain uses TRBV4-2 with TRBJ1-5, with 12 bases identical to TRBD1. V trimming: 0 bases; J trimming: 4 bases; junction bases outside the gene matches: 10. This CDR3 spans 19 amino acids. Germline CDR1 LGHNA, CDR2 YNFKEQ. The DNA for the CDR3 is TGTGCCAGCAGCCAAGATTGGGGACAGGGGGCGCGGAGGAATCAGCCCCAGCATTTT. Its translation: CASSQDWGQGARRNQPQHF.

V and J are TRBV4-1 and TRBJ1-2, with TRBD1 as a possible D gene (6 bases). The CDR3 loop spans 15 amino acids. Germline V gene sequence: CDR1 MGHRA, CDR2 YSYEKL. Trimming shortened V by 4 bases and J by 3 bases, and 15 bases separated the two germline ends. As DNA, the CDR3 is TGCGCCAGCAGCCTATCCGCACAGGGCGACTATGGCTACACCTTC. This encodes CASSLSAQGDYGYTF.

The chain joins TRBV6-5 to TRBJ2-7, with 7 bases aligning to TRBD2. Germline CDR1 and CDR2: MNHEY and SVGAGI. V lost 0 bases and J lost 3; bases outside the gene matches: 8. This CDR3 region has 16 residues. CDR3 nucleotides: TGTGCCAGCAGTTACTCTCGCGGGACTATCTTCTACGAGCAGTACTTC. Its translation is CASSYSRGTIFYEQYF.

The chain couples TRBV6-6 to TRBJ2-7, with 9 bases matching TRBD1. V trimming: 7 bases; J trimming: 4 bases; junction bases outside the gene matches: 8. Germline loops: CDR1 MNHNY, CDR2 SVGAGI (reference sequence). This CDR3 contains 14 residues. CDR3 DNA: TGTGCCAGCAAAGATGGACAGGGGCCTTACGAGCAGTACTTC. It yields the protein CASKDGQGPYEQYF.

The rearrangement links TRBV4-2 to TRBJ2-1; a weak D match, TRBD2 (5 bases). The germline gives CDR1 LGHNA, CDR2 YNFKEQ. The ends were cut back, 0 bases at V and 3 bases at J, with 9 bases in the middle. The CDR3 runs to 15 residues. CDR3 coding DNA: TGTGCCAGCAGCCAAGAGGCTAGCATCTACAATGAGCAGTTCTTC. It specifies CASSQEASIYNEQFF.

This clone was observed once. This chain links TRBV7-3 with TRBJ2-1; 11 bases fit TRBD2. V lost 1 base, J lost 12 bases, and 5 bases stayed unmatched. In germline, CDR1 is SGHTA, CDR2 FQGTGA. The CDR3 is made up of 14 amino acids. CDR3 sequence reads: CASSLSSGGDSQFF. CDR3 sequence (DNA): TGTGCCAGCAGCTTAAGTAGCGGGGGGGACTCGCAGTTCTTC.

The sample holds a few counts of this clone. V and J are TRBV6-5 and TRBJ1-2; maybe TRBD1 (6 bases). The CDR3 sequence is 12 residues long. The germline V gene has CDR1 MNHEY and CDR2 SVGAGI. V shed 6 bases and J shed 2 bases, with 7 bases lying between them. Written as DNA, the CDR3 is TGTGCCAGCAGGGGGGCGAACTATGGCTACACCTTC. Translation: CASRGANYGYTF.

V gene TRBV1 combines with J gene TRBJ2-3; TRBD2 reflects the table's D call only, with no check against the DNA. TRBV1 constitutes a pseudogene. There are 17 residues in the CDR3. CDR3 bases: TGCACCAGCAGCCAAGGGAAAACTAGCGGGAGGAGGCATACGCAGTATTTT. Amino acids: CTSSQGKTSGRRHTQYF.

The gene calls are TRBV6-4 and TRBJ1-4; 10 bases map to TRBD1. The CDR3 extends over 17 amino acids. Germline values: CDR1 MRHNA, CDR2 SNTAGT. V lost 2 bases and J lost 7; bases outside the gene matches: 10. CDR3 protein: CASSDIDRGRWAEKLFF. The CDR3 coding sequence is TGTGCCAGCAGTGACATCGACAGGGGGCGGTGGGCTGAAAAACTGTTTTTT.

This clone was recorded only once. The chain recombines TRBV5-1 with TRBJ2-2, with TRBD1 identical over 7 bases. V dropped 4 bases and J dropped 4; count of bases not matched to a gene: 10. From germline, CDR1 is SGHRS and CDR2 YFSETQ. The CDR3 consists of 16 residues. In nucleotides, the CDR3 is TGCGCCAGCAGCGGGGCAGGGGGAGTTACCACCGGGGAGCTGTTTTTT. It yields the protein CASSGAGGVTTGELFF.